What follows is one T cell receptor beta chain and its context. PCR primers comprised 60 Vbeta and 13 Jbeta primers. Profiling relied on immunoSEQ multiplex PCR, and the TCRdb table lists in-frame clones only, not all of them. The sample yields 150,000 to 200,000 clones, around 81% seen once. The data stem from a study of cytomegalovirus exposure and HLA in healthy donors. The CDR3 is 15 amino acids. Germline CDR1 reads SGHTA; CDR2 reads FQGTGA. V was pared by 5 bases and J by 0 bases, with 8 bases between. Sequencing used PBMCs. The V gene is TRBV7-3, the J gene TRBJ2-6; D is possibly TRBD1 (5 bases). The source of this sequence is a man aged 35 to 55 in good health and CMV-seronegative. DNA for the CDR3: TGTGCCAGCAGCCGACAGAACTCTGGGGCCAACGTCCTGACTTTC. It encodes CASSRQNSGANVLTF.